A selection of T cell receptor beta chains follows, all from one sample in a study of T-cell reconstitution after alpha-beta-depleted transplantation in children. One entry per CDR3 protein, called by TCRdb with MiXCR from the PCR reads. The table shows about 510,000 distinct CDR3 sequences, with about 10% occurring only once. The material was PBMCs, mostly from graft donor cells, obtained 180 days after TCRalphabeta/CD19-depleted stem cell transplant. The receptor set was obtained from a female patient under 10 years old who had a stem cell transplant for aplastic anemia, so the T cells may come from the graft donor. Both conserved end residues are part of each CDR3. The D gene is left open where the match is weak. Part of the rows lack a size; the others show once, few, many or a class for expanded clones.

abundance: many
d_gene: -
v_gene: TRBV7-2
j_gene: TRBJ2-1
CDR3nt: TGTGCCAGCAGCCCACCGGTAGACATTGAGCAGTTCTTC
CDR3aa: CASSPPVDIEQFF

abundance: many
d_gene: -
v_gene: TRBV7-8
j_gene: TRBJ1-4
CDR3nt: TGTGCCAGCAGCTTACGCTTCCTTACTAATGAAAAACTGTTTTTT
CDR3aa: CASSLRFLTNEKLFF

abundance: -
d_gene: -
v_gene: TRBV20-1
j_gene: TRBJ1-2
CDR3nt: TGCAGTGCCCCCGGGGGGCCTAACTATGGCTACACCTTC
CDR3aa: CSAPGGPNYGYTF

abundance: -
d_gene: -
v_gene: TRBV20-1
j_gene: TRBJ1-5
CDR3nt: TGCAGTGCCCTGCGGGGGGCCAGCAATCAGCCCCAGCATTTT
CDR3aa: CSALRGASNQPQHF

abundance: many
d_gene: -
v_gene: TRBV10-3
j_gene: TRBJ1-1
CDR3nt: TGTGCCATCAGTTTTACTCTGAACACTGAAGCTTTCTTT
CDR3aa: CAISFTLNTEAFF

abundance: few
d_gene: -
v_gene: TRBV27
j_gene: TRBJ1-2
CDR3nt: TGTGCCAGCAGTTTTGGGGAAAACTATGGCTACACCTTC
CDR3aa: CASSFGENYGYTF

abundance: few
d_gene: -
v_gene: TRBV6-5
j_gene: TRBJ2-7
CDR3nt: TGTGCCAGCAGTTACTCTACCCCAGGGCCCTACGAGCAGTACTTC
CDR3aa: CASSYSTPGPYEQYF

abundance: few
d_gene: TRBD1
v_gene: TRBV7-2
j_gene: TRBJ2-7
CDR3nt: TGTGCCAGCAGCTTAGGATCCGGGACAGGGGGATACGAGCAGTACTTC
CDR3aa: CASSLGSGTGGYEQYF

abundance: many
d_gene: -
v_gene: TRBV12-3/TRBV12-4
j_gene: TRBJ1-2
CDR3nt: TGTGCCAGCAGTCCCCGCAGGGGCTATGGCTACACCTTC
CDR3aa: CASSPRRGYGYTF

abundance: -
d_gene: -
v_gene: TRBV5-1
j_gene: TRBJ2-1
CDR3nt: TGCGCCAGCAGCTTAGCGGAGGACAACAATGAGCAGTTCTTC
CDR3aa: CASSLAEDNNEQFF

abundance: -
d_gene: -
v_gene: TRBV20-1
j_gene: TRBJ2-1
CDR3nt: TGCAGTGCTAGCGGGGTTCATTACAATGAGCAGTTCTTC
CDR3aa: CSASGVHYNEQFF

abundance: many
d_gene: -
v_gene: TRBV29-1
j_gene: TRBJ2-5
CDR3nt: TGCAGCGTTGGGGAAGAGACCCAGTACTTC
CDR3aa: CSVGEETQYF

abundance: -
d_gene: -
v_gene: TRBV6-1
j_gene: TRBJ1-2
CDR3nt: TGTGCCAGCAGTGAAGATCGTAGAGCTAACTATGGCTACACCTTC
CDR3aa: CASSEDRRANYGYTF

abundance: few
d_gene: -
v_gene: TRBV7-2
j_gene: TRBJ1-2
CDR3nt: TGTGCCAGCAGCTTAGACCGGGGGAACTATAACTATGGCTACACCTTC
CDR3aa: CASSLDRGNYNYGYTF

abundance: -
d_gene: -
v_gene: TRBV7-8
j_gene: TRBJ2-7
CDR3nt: TGTGCCAGCAGCTTAGGAGGGAGCACCTACGAGCAGTACTTC
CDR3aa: CASSLGGSTYEQYF

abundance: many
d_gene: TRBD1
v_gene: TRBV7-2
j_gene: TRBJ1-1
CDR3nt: TGTGCCAGCAGCTTAGACAGGGGGAATCAAGCTTTCTTT
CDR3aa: CASSLDRGNQAFF

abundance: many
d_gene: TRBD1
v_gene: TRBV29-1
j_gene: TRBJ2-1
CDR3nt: TGCAGCGTTGGAGTAACCCGGCGGACAGGGGGCAATGAGCAGTTCTTC
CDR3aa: CSVGVTRRTGGNEQFF

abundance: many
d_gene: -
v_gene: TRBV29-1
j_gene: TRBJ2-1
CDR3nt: TGCAGCGTTGAGGGGATTTCGGCAGGGCCCTACAATGAGCAGTTCTTC
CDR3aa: CSVEGISAGPYNEQFF

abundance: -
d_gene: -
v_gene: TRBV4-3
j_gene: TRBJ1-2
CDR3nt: TGCGCCAGCAGCCAAATACTCTGGCACAACTATGGCTACACCTTC
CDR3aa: CASSQILWHNYGYTF

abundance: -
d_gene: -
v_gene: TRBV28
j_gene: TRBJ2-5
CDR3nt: TGTGCCAGCAGACTTCTAGCGTACTCAGAGACCCAGTACTTC
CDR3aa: CASRLLAYSETQYF

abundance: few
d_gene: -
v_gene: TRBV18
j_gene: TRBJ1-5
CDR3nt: TGTGCCAGCTCACCATGGGGTTATAGCAATCAGCCCCAGCATTTT
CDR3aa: CASSPWGYSNQPQHF

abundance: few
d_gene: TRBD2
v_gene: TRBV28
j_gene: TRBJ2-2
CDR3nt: TGTGCCAGCAGTTTCACTAGCGGGAGGGCGGGCACCGGGGAGCTGTTTTTT
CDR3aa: CASSFTSGRAGTGELFF

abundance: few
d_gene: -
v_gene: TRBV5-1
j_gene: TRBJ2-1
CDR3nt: TGCGCCAGCAGCTTGGAGAGGTGGACAGAGGCCTACAATGAGCAGTTCTTC
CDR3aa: CASSLERWTEAYNEQFF

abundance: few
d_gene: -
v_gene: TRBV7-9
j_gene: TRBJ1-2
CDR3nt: TGTGCCAGCAGTGGGGTATCCCCGGGTGGCTACACCTTC
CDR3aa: CASSGVSPGGYTF

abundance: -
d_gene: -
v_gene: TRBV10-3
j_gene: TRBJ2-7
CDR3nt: TGTGCCATCAGTGAAGAACACCCCAAGTCTTACTACGAGCAGTACTTC
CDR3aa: CAISEEHPKSYYEQYF

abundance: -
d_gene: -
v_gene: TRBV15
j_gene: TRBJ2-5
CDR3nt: TGTGCCACCAGCAGCCAGGGGCCGCAAGAGACCCAGTACTTC
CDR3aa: CATSSQGPQETQYF

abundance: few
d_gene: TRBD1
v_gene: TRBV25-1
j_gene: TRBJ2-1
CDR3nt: TGTGCCAGCAGTGGGGGTGACAGGGCCTACAATGAGCAGTTCTTC
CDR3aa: CASSGGDRAYNEQFF

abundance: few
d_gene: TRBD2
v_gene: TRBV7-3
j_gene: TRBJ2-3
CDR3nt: TGTGCCAGCAGCCCAATGGTCCTAGCGGGAGGTAGTACGCAGTATTTT
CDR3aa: CASSPMVLAGGSTQYF

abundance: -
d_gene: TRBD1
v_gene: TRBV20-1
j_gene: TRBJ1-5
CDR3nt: TGCAGTGCTAGAAGCCCCGGGACAGGCAATCAGCCCCAGCATTTT
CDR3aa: CSARSPGTGNQPQHF

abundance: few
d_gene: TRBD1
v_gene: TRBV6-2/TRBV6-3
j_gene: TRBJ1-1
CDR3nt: TGTGCCAGCAGTTACTCCTCAAAACCCGACAGGGGCACTGAAGCTTTCTTT
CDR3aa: CASSYSSKPDRGTEAFF

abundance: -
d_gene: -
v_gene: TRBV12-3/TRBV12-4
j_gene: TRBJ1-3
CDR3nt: TGTGCCAGCAGTTTTCAGGGGATAAGCTCTGGAAACACCATATATTTT
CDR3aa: CASSFQGISSGNTIYF

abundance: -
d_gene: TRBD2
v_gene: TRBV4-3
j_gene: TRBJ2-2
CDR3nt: TGCGCCAGCAGCCGGCGGGTAGCGGGAGCCGTCGGGGAGCTGTTTTTT
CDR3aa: CASSRRVAGAVGELFF

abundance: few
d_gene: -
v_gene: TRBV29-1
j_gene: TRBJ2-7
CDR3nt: TGCAGCGTTGGCCTCTCGCCAGAGCAGTACTTC
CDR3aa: CSVGLSPEQYF

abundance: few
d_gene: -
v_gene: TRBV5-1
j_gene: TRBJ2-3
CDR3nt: TGCGCCAGCAGCTTGGGGCAGGTAGAAGATACGCAGTATTTT
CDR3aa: CASSLGQVEDTQYF

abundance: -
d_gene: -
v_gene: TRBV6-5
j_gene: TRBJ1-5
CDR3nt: TGTGCCAGCAGTTCTAGGCCGCGACATCAGCCCCAGCATTTT
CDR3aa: CASSSRPRHQPQHF